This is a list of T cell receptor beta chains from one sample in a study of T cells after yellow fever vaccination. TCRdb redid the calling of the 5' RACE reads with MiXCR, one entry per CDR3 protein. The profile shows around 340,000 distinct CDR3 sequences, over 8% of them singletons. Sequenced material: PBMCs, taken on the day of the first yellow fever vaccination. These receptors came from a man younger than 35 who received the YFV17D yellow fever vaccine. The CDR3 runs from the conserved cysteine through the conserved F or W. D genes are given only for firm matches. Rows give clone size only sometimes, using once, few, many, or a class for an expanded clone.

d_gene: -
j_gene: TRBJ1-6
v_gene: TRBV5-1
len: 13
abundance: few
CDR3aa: CASSSSESSPLHF
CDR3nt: TGCGCCAGCAGCTCCTCCGAATCTTCACCCCTCCACTTT

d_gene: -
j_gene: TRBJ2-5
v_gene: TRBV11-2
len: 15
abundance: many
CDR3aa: CASSYYALTGGTQYF
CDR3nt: TGTGCCAGCAGCTATTATGCGCTGACTGGGGGGACCCAGTACTTC

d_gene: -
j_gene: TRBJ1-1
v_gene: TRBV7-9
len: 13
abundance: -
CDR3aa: CASSSPLQVEAFF
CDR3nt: TGTGCCAGCAGCTCACCCCTACAGGTGGAAGCTTTCTTT

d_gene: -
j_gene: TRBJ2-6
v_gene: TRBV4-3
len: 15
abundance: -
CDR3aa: CASGDLRSGANVLTF
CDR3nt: TGCGCCAGTGGGGACTTGCGCTCTGGGGCCAACGTCCTGACTTTC

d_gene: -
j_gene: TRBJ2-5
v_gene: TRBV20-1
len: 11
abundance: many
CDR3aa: CSALSGETQYF
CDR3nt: TGCAGTGCCCTCTCGGGGGAGACCCAGTACTTC

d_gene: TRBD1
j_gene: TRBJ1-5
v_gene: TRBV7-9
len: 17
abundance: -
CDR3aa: CASSQHTGDENNQPQHF
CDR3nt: TGTGCCAGCAGCCAACATACAGGGGATGAAAACAATCAGCCCCAGCATTTT

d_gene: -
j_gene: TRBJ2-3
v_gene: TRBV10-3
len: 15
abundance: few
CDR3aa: CAISDGRGSTDTQYF
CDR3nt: TGTGCCATCAGTGATGGTAGGGGGAGCACAGATACGCAGTATTTT

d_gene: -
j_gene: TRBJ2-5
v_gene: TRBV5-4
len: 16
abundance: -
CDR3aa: CASSSKTGPMQETQYF
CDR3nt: TGTGCCAGCAGCTCGAAGACCGGGCCGATGCAAGAGACCCAGTACTTC

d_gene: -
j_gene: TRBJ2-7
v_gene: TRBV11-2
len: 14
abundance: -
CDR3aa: CASSLHAGVHEQYF
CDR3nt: TGTGCCAGCAGCCTACACGCAGGCGTCCACGAGCAGTACTTC

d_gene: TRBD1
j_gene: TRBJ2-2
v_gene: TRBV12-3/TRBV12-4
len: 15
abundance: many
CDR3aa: CASSATGVINGELFF
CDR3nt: TGTGCCAGCAGTGCCACAGGGGTGATAAACGGGGAGCTGTTTTTT

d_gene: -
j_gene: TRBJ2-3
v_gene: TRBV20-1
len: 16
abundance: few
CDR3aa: CSARDDRDSTTDTQYF
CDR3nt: TGCAGTGCTAGAGATGACCGGGACTCCACCACAGATACGCAGTATTTT

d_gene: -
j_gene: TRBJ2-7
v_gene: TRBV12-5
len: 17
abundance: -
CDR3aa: CASGLSVRRGVFYEQYF
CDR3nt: TGTGCTAGTGGCCTATCGGTCCGCCGCGGGGTTTTCTACGAGCAGTACTTC

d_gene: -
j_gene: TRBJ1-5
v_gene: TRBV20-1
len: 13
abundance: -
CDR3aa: CSARAEGRQPQHF
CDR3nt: TGCAGTGCTAGGGCAGAGGGGAGGCAGCCCCAGCATTTT

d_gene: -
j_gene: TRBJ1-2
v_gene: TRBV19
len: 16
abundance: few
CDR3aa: CASSRGIPSDIYGYTF
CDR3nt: TGTGCCAGTAGTAGGGGGATTCCCTCCGACATCTATGGCTACACCTTC

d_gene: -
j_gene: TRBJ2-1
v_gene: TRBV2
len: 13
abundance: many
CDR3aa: CASQGTSYNEQFF
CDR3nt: TGTGCCAGCCAGGGAACGTCCTACAATGAGCAGTTCTTC

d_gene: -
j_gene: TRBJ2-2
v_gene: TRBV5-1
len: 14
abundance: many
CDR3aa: CATPTVGDTGELFF
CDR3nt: TGCGCCACCCCGACCGTTGGGGACACCGGGGAGCTGTTTTTT

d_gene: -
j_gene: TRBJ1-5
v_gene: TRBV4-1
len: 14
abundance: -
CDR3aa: CASSVRDSNQPQHF
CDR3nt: TGCGCCAGCAGCGTCCGGGACAGCAATCAGCCCCAGCATTTT

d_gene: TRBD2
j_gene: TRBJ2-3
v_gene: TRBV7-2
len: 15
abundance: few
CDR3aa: CASSFSGRTTDTQYF
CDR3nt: TGTGCCAGCAGCTTTAGCGGGCGAACCACAGATACGCAGTATTTT

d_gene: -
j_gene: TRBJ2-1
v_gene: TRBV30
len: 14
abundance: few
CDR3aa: CAWSAGSSYNEQFF
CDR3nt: TGTGCCTGGAGTGCAGGGAGCTCCTACAATGAGCAGTTCTTC